The 10 T cell receptor beta chains reported below all come from one sample, sequenced in a study of glioma-infiltrating T cells (dated by TCRdb to the mid-2010s). Sequencer: Illumina MiSeq. The iRepertoire nested amplicon-rescue multiplex PCR (arm-PCR) platform was used to amplify TCR alpha and beta CDR3 regions from RNA. Through fastp at Q25 and MiXCR, TCRdb rebuilt clones from the public reads, retaining in-frame beta chains. Records with the same CDR3 protein are collapsed into one entry carrying the most frequent genes and DNA. This sample lists roughly 120,000 distinct CDR3 sequences; 20% to 25% were detected once. Approximately 14% of the sample is held by the ten biggest clonotypes. The specimen was glioma tissue, nonneoplastic brain tissue, or PBMCs (not recorded which). The receptors were gathered from a human donor with low-grade glioma or glioblastoma, undergoing nonglioma brain surgery, or in good health (not recorded which).

This clonotype was recorded at least ten times. The chain combines TRBV7-2 with TRBJ2-3; D might be TRBD1 (6 bases). This CDR3 has 16 residues. V was clipped by 1 base and J by 4 bases, with 15 bases between them. The V gene's germline CDR1 is SGHTA and CDR2 FQGNSA. The CDR3 region is CASSLGGRGLADTQYF. CDR3 bases: TGTGCCAGCAGCTTAGGGGGCAGGGGATTGGCAGATACGCAGTATTTT.

This clonotype came up many times. The genes are TRBV20-1 and TRBJ1-1; TRBD1 agrees at 9 bases. J was trimmed by 8 bases and V by 6 bases; bases with no gene match: 4. Germline values: CDR1 DFQATT, CDR2 SNEGSKA (reference sequence). The CDR3 covers 11 residues. CDR3 residues: CSASGTGEAFF. DNA for the CDR3: TGCAGTGCGTCCGGGACAGGGGAAGCTTTCTTT.

This clonotype was seen a handful of times. The J gene is TRBJ1-3, the V gene TRBV12-3 or TRBV12-4; D call uncertain. Trimming stripped 3 bases from V and 0 bases from J, with 6 bases between. This CDR3 spans 14 amino acids. The CDR3 here is CASSFARSGNTIYF. The CDR3 DNA reads TGTGCCAGCAGTTTTGCGCGCTCTGGAAACACCATATATTTT.

This clonotype was seen at least ten times. The rearrangement links TRBV20-1 to TRBJ2-7; 16 bases map to TRBD2. The CDR3 is 13 amino acids. Trimming cost V 5 bases and J 7 bases; bases outside gene matches: 2. Germline loops: CDR1 DFQATT, CDR2 SNEGSKA (reference sequence). CDR3 in amino acids: CSAGTSGRGEQYF. The CDR3 coding sequence is TGCAGTGCTGGGACTAGCGGGAGGGGTGAGCAGTACTTC.

This chain joins TRBV4-1 and TRBJ2-1; 14 bases align to TRBD2. Trimming took 5 bases from V and 0 from J; bases not matched to a gene: 3. Germline values: CDR1 MGHRA, CDR2 YSYEKL. The CDR3 length is 17 residues. For the CDR3, the DNA is TGCGCCAGCAGCTCCGGGACTAGCGGGAGCTCCTACAATGAGCAGTTCTTC. Translation gives CASSSGTSGSSYNEQFF.

The sample holds many counts of this clonotype. The rearrangement uses TRBV12-3 or TRBV12-4 and TRBJ2-1; 12 positions match TRBD2. The trim removed 4 bases at V and 4 bases at J, leaving 2 bases unmatched. CDR3 length: 15 residues. The CDR3 DNA is TGTGCCAGCAGTTCCCTAGCGGGAGGGTACAATGAGCAGTTCTTC. It yields the protein CASSSLAGGYNEQFF.

This clonotype has only a few counts. CDR3 sequence (DNA): TGCAGCGTAGAAATCGGGCTACGCCCTTTTGGGACAGATACGCAGTATTTT. It codes for CSVEIGLRPFGTDTQYF. This sequence joins TRBV29-1 and TRBJ2-3; D is unresolved. The germline gives CDR1 SQVTM, CDR2 ANQGSEA. There are 17 residues in the CDR3. V was clipped by 6 bases and J by 3 bases, with 25 bases between them.

This clonotype was found many times. The chain joins TRBV28 to TRBJ1-3; D call uncertain. CDR3 length: 15 amino acids. Germline CDR1 reads MDHEN; CDR2 reads SYDVKM. Trimming took off 2 bases at V and 1 base at J, with 9 bases between the two ends. CDR3 in DNA: TGTGCCAGCAGTTTAATGCCGGGGTCTGGAAACACCATATATTTT. Translation gives CASSLMPGSGNTIYF.

With regard to this clonotype: A read error is possible here, since a much larger clone lies one base away. The genes are TRBV12-3 or TRBV12-4 and TRBJ2-3; maybe TRBD2 (5 bases). The CDR3 spans 16 residues. CDR3 bases: TGTACCAGCAGTGATGGACTCACAACACGCACAGATACGCAGTATTTT. As protein: CTSSDGLTTRTDTQYF.

This chain joins TRBV25-1 and TRBJ2-7, with 8 bases that match TRBD2. Germline V lookup: CDR1 MGHDK, CDR2 SYGVNS. V dropped 6 bases and J dropped 0; count of bases not matched to a gene: 7. The CDR3 contains 15 residues. The CDR3 DNA is TGTGCCAGCAGGTTGCTCGGACTAGCCTCCTACGAGCAGTACTTC. Encoded protein: CASRLLGLASYEQYF.